The source of this TCR beta chain is a study of OX40 agonist ivuxolimab in advanced cancers. Study-wide context: Treatment received earlier with anti-PD-1, anti-PD-L1 or anti-CTLA-4 agents was allowed, and over 30% had some.

Note on this clone: Its antigen is unidentified.

It was autoimmune disease history or systemic immunosuppression that excluded patients. The table came from immunoSEQ multiplex PCR; TCRdb's copy has only in-frame clones and leaves some out. Of about 20,000 clones detected, around 90% appear once; the ten largest clones hold roughly 60%. Study conclusions and caveats: Among the lowest levels of clonal expansion were found in partial responders at 0.1-3.0 mg/kg. CD4+ and CD8+ T cells in blood underwent clonal expansion by week 6 at 0.1 to 3.0 mg/kg.

Here the sequenced sample was CD4+ or CD8+ T cells sorted from blood, taken in a trial of the OX40 agonist ivuxolimab. The receptor's source is an adult with an advanced solid tumor such as melanoma, head and neck, liver or kidney cancer.

The CDR3 spells CASSLGATGALWDSPLHF. As DNA, the CDR3 is TGTGCCAGCAGCTTAGGAGCGACAGGGGCCCTATGGGATTCACCCCTCCACTTT. The chain has TRBV11-2 and TRBJ1-6, with 8 bases that match TRBD1. Germline loops: CDR1 SGHAT, CDR2 FQNNGV. The CDR3 has 18 residues. V shed 1 base, J shed 8 bases, and the junction held 13 bases outside the gene matches.